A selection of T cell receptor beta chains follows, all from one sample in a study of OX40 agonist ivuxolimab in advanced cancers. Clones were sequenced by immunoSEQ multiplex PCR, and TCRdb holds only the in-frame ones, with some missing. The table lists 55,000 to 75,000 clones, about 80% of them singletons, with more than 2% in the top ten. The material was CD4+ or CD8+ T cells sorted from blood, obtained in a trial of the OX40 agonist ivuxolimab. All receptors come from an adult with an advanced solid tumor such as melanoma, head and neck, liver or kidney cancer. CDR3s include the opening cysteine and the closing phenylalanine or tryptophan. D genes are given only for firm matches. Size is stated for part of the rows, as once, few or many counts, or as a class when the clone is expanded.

CDR3: CASSPGQLINQPQHF; DNA: TGTGCCAGCTCACCGGGACAGCTAATTAATCAGCCCCAGCATTTT; D: TRBD1; size: .; V: TRBV18; J: TRBJ1-5
CDR3: CASSPRARGTGVGHNEQFF; DNA: TGTGCCAGCAGCCCAAGGGCGCGGGGAACGGGAGTGGGGCACAATGAGCAGTTCTTC; D: .; size: .; V: TRBV7-9; J: TRBJ2-1
CDR3: CASRPGLAEITGELFF; DNA: TGTGCCAGCAGGCCAGGACTAGCGGAGATCACCGGGGAGCTGTTTTTT; D: TRBD2; size: .; V: TRBV5-5; J: TRBJ2-2
CDR3: CASSDGLARETQYF; DNA: TGTGCCAGCAGTGATGGACTAGCGAGAGAGACCCAGTACTTC; D: TRBD2; size: .; V: TRBV25-1; J: TRBJ2-5
CDR3: CASSEAGGPTDTQYF; DNA: TGTGCCAGCAGTGAAGCGGGGGGGCCCACAGATACGCAGTATTTT; D: .; size: .; V: TRBV6-1; J: TRBJ2-3
CDR3: CASSLGTESSTNEKLFF; DNA: TGTGCCAGCAGTTTGGGGACAGAAAGTTCAACTAATGAAAAACTGTTTTTT; D: TRBD1; size: .; V: TRBV2; J: TRBJ1-4
CDR3: CASSGSDKGSHTF; DNA: TGTGCCAGCAGCGGAAGCGACAAGGGGTCCCACACCTTC; D: .; size: .; V: TRBV9; J: TRBJ1-2
CDR3: CASSLVGRDNEQFF; DNA: TGTGCCAGCAGCTTAGTGGGCAGGGACAATGAGCAGTTCTTC; D: .; size: .; V: TRBV7-9; J: TRBJ2-1
CDR3: CASSDQAVASTDTQYF; DNA: TGTGCCAGCTCAGACCAAGCGGTCGCAAGCACAGATACGCAGTATTTT; D: .; size: .; V: TRBV18; J: TRBJ2-3
CDR3: CASSYITDSTQYF; DNA: TGTGCCAGCAGTTACATCACAGATAGTACGCAGTATTTT; D: .; size: .; V: TRBV6-5; J: TRBJ2-3
CDR3: CASNAGTGGFHEQYF; DNA: TGTGCCAGCAACGCCGGGACAGGGGGCTTCCACGAGCAGTACTTC; D: TRBD1; size: .; V: TRBV2; J: TRBJ2-7
CDR3: CASRRLAGGQTDTQYF; DNA: TGTGCCAGCAGGCGTCTAGCGGGAGGGCAGACAGATACGCAGTATTTT; D: TRBD2; size: .; V: TRBV2; J: TRBJ2-3
CDR3: CASSPLPSGQYEQYF; DNA: TGTGCCAGCAGCCCCCTCCCTAGCGGCCAGTACGAGCAGTACTTC; D: TRBD2; size: .; V: TRBV11-2; J: TRBJ2-7
CDR3: CASHPSSGTSNEQFF; DNA: TGTGCCAGTCATCCGTCTAGCGGGACGTCCAATGAGCAGTTCTTC; D: TRBD2; size: .; V: TRBV19; J: TRBJ2-1
CDR3: CASSSGAGQTYGYTF; DNA: TGTGCCAGCAGTAGCGGAGCTGGACAGACCTATGGCTACACCTTC; D: .; size: few; V: TRBV28; J: TRBJ1-2
CDR3: CASSKNTGLNNEQYF; DNA: TGTGCCAGCAGCAAAAATACAGGGCTGAATAACGAGCAGTACTTC; D: .; size: .; V: TRBV5-6; J: TRBJ2-7
CDR3: CASRGPRGSQGLHTCPYF; DNA: TGTGCCAGCAGGGGCCCAAGGGGATCACAGGGTCTTCATACGTGCCCGTACTTC; D: .; size: .; V: TRBV9; J: TRBJ2-7
CDR3: CASSRPGGEGYTF; DNA: TGTGCCAGCAGCCGCCCAGGGGGGGAGGGCTACACCTTC; D: TRBD1; size: once; V: TRBV27; J: TRBJ1-2
CDR3: CASSPPGSAALYEQYF; DNA: TGTGCCAGCAGCCCCCCCGGCTCGGCAGCGCTGTACGAGCAGTACTTC; D: .; size: .; V: TRBV7-2; J: TRBJ2-7
CDR3: CASSPGGRGLEQYF; DNA: TGTGCCAGCAGCCCGGGGGGGCGGGGGCTCGAGCAGTACTTC; D: TRBD2; size: .; V: TRBV4-2; J: TRBJ2-7
CDR3: CASRVQLAGGPIPQFF; DNA: TGTGCCAGTAGGGTCCAACTAGCGGGAGGGCCTATCCCTCAGTTCTTC; D: TRBD2; size: .; V: TRBV19; J: TRBJ2-1
CDR3: CASSGDYNTEQYF; DNA: TGTGCCAGCTCGGGGGACTATAACACCGAGCAGTACTTC; D: TRBD2; size: .; V: TRBV27; J: TRBJ2-7
CDR3: CASSIGRGQETQYF; DNA: TGTGCCAGTAGTATAGGAAGGGGGCAAGAGACCCAGTACTTC; D: .; size: .; V: TRBV19; J: TRBJ2-5
CDR3: CASSRRGSYEQYF; DNA: TGTGCCAGCAGCCGCAGAGGGTCCTACGAGCAGTACTTC; D: .; size: .; V: TRBV6-5; J: TRBJ2-7
CDR3: CASSLEGQGSQDYGYTF; DNA: TGCGCCAGCAGCTTGGAGGGACAGGGGTCCCAAGACTATGGCTACACCTTC; D: TRBD1; size: .; V: TRBV5-1; J: TRBJ1-2
CDR3: CASSLGTGTSYNEQFF; DNA: TGTGCCAGCAGCTTAGGGACAGGGACCTCCTACAATGAGCAGTTCTTC; D: TRBD1; size: .; V: TRBV7-2; J: TRBJ2-1
CDR3: CAWLPNRGSSPLHF; DNA: TGTGCCTGGCTCCCCAACAGGGGAAGTTCACCCCTCCACTTT; D: TRBD1; size: .; V: TRBV30; J: TRBJ1-6
CDR3: CASSVESGHRGNTIYF; DNA: TGTGCCAGCAGCGTAGAAAGCGGACACCGGGGAAACACCATATATTTT; D: .; size: .; V: TRBV9; J: TRBJ1-3
CDR3: CASSLDRAQTLHF; DNA: TGTGCCAGCAGCCTAGACAGGGCTCAGACCCTCCACTTT; D: TRBD1; size: .; V: TRBV11-2; J: TRBJ1-6
CDR3: CASSLPRVAGELFF; DNA: TGTGCCAGCAGCTTGCCCAGGGTTGCCGGGGAGCTGTTTTTT; D: .; size: .; V: TRBV7-6; J: TRBJ2-2
CDR3: CASSLGDAGPYNEQFF; DNA: TGTGCCAGCAGCTTAGGGGACGCCGGCCCCTACAATGAGCAGTTCTTC; D: .; size: .; V: TRBV11-3; J: TRBJ2-1
CDR3: CASAGEQYF; DNA: TGCGCCAGCGCGGGGGAGCAGTACTTC; D: .; size: .; V: TRBV10-1; J: TRBJ2-7
CDR3: CASSTGMNTEAFF; DNA: TGTGCCAGCAGTACAGGGATGAACACTGAAGCTTTCTTT; D: .; size: .; V: TRBV2; J: TRBJ1-1
CDR3: CSVGGRANYGYTF; DNA: TGCAGCGTTGGGGGAAGGGCCAACTATGGCTACACCTTC; D: .; size: .; V: TRBV29-1; J: TRBJ1-2
CDR3: CASSAAGTGGYNSPLHF; DNA: TGTGCCAGCAGTGCGGCCGGGACAGGGGGATATAATTCACCCCTCCACTTT; D: TRBD1; size: .; V: TRBV13; J: TRBJ1-6
CDR3: CASSLALRWREPTDTQYF; DNA: TGCGCCAGCAGCTTGGCCCTGCGTTGGCGGGAGCCCACAGATACGCAGTATTTT; D: TRBD2; size: once; V: TRBV5-1; J: TRBJ2-3
CDR3: CAWSGGNDQPQHF; DNA: TGTGCCTGGAGTGGGGGAAACGATCAGCCCCAGCATTTT; D: .; size: once; V: TRBV30; J: TRBJ1-5
CDR3: CASSPGFISGTEAFF; DNA: TGTGCCAGCAGCCCGGGCTTTATATCTGGCACTGAAGCTTTCTTT; D: .; size: once; V: TRBV6-6; J: TRBJ1-1
CDR3: CASRNSGTDTQYF; DNA: TGTGCCAGCAGAAACTCGGGCACAGATACGCAGTATTTT; D: .; size: once; V: TRBV6-5; J: TRBJ2-3
CDR3: CASGWGRPGPQYF; DNA: TGTGCCAGCGGATGGGGACGACCCGGTCCCCAGTACTTC; D: .; size: .; V: TRBV7-9; J: TRBJ2-5
CDR3: CASSLEGWNTEAFF; DNA: TGCGCCAGCAGCTTGGAAGGATGGAACACTGAAGCTTTCTTT; D: .; size: .; V: TRBV5-1; J: TRBJ1-1
CDR3: CASSPPGQAYF; DNA: TGTGCCAGCAGTCCGCCGGGACAGGCCTACTTT; D: TRBD1; size: .; V: TRBV27; J: TRBJ2-7
CDR3: CASRDDAPFPQFF; DNA: TGTGCCAGCAGGGATGATGCCCCGTTCCCCCAGTTCTTC; D: .; size: .; V: TRBV2; J: TRBJ2-1
CDR3: CASSLTGTAYGYTF; DNA: TGTGCCAGCAGCTTAACAGGGACGGCCTATGGCTACACCTTC; D: .; size: .; V: TRBV11-3; J: TRBJ1-2
CDR3: CASSSMTFRHEQYF; DNA: TGTGCCAGCAGCTCAATGACCTTCAGGCACGAGCAGTACTTC; D: .; size: .; V: TRBV5-4; J: TRBJ2-7
CDR3: CASSLARLAGGHEQYF; DNA: TGTGCCAGCAGCTTAGCGCGACTAGCGGGAGGGCACGAGCAGTACTTC; D: TRBD2; size: few; V: TRBV7-6; J: TRBJ2-7
CDR3: CASSVLTGLEYNEQFF; DNA: TGCGCCAGCAGCGTCCTTACAGGACTGGAGTACAATGAGCAGTTCTTC; D: .; size: once; V: TRBV5-1; J: TRBJ2-1
CDR3: CASALGGFGGYTF; DNA: TGTGCTAGTGCCCTGGGAGGGTTCGGTGGCTACACCTTC; D: .; size: .; V: TRBV12-5; J: TRBJ1-2